These 19 T cell receptor beta chains share one sample of origin, sequenced in a study of cytomegalovirus exposure and HLA in healthy donors. Primers included in the PCR were 60 Vbeta and 13 Jbeta primers. Data came from immunoSEQ multiplex PCR; TCRdb stores just in-frame clones and leaves some out. The sample shows about 210,000 clones, roughly 80% of them seen only once. Source material: PBMCs. These receptors were collected from a male donor in good health and CMV-seropositive.

This chain connects TRBV6-6 to TRBJ2-7; D is ambiguous. V was pared by 2 bases and J by 1 base, with 9 bases between. There are 14 residues in the CDR3. Germline loops: CDR1 MNHNY, CDR2 SVGAGI (reference sequence). The CDR3 spells CASSYEGGSYEQYF. Written as DNA, the CDR3 is TGTGCCAGCAGTTACGAAGGCGGTTCCTACGAGCAGTACTTC.

For this clone: The junction does not match germline at one end; this may be a read error. The sample has other DNA sequences that encode this CDR3 too. The chain has TRBV5-1 and TRBJ1-4; 7 bases match TRBD1. CDR1 is SGHRS and CDR2 is YFSETQ in the germline V gene. The CDR3 extends over 16 amino acids. CDR3 loop: CASSFQGVGRNEKLFF. The CDR3 bases are TGCGCTAGCAGCTTTCAGGGGGTAGGCCGGAATGAAAAACTGTTTTTT.

The chain joins TRBV19 to TRBJ1-2; D is unclear. Germline V gene sequence: CDR1 LNHDA, CDR2 SQIVND (reference sequence). The CDR3 covers 13 residues. Trimming removed 4 bases at V and 5 bases at J, with 11 bases between. CDR3 in amino acids: CASSTDGGYGYTF. As DNA, the CDR3 is TGTGCCAGTAGTACGGACGGAGGATATGGCTACACCTTC.

CDR3 DNA: TGTGCCACCAGAGGAAGACCGGGACAGGGGAACTACAATGAGCAGTTCTTC. It is translated as CATRGRPGQGNYNEQFF. V usage is TRBV19 and J usage is TRBJ2-1, with 10 bases identical to TRBD1. Germline V CDR1 and CDR2: LNHDA, SQIVND (reference sequence). This CDR3 contains 17 residues. After removal of 10 bases from V and 3 bases from J, the junction contained 15 bases not matched to a gene.

This clone was counted once. The V and J genes are TRBV28 and TRBJ2-1; no clear D. From germline, CDR1 is MDHEN and CDR2 SYDVKM. The CDR3 extends over 12 amino acids. Trimming stripped 3 bases from V and 6 bases from J, with 6 bases between. The CDR3 region has the DNA TGTGCCAGCAGTTTCCCCTTCAATGAGCAGTTCTTC. It translates to CASSFPFNEQFF.

The rearrangement joins TRBV28 to TRBJ2-7; TRBD2 matches 10 bases. The CDR3 runs to 14 residues. In germline, CDR1 is MDHEN, CDR2 SYDVKM. Germline trimming cut 5 bases from V and 3 bases from J; bases unmatched to any gene: 4. The CDR3 here is CASSPGTSDYEQYF. CDR3 bases: TGTGCCAGCAGTCCCGGGACTAGCGACTACGAGCAGTACTTC.

The chain joins TRBV5-4 to TRBJ1-2; TRBD1 aligns across 10 bases. The J segment lost 4 bases and the V segment lost 3 bases, leaving 3 bases of the junction unmatched. This CDR3 comprises 14 residues. Germline CDR1 and CDR2: SGHNT and YYREEE (reference sequence). CDR3 protein: CASSSRDRGYGYTF. CDR3 nucleotide sequence: TGTGCCAGCAGCTCCCGGGACAGGGGCTATGGCTACACCTTC.

The J gene is TRBJ2-7, the V gene TRBV6-5, with 7 bases that match TRBD2. The CDR3 runs to 15 residues. Germline V gene sequence: CDR1 MNHEY, CDR2 SVGAGI. V was clipped by 8 bases and J by 0 bases; unmatched bases: 10. CDR3 DNA sequence: TGTGCCAGCGGTCCCGCGGGCGGGAGCTCCTACGAGCAGTACTTC. The encoded protein is CASGPAGGSSYEQYF.

This chain's CDR3 is CAWEREKGHEQYF. CDR3 DNA: TGTGCCTGGGAGCGGGAGAAAGGGCACGAGCAGTACTTC. This chain connects TRBV30 to TRBJ2-7; 8 bases line up with TRBD2. This CDR3 has 13 amino acids. The ends lost 5 bases at V and 5 bases at J; junction bases unmatched: 8. Germline loops: CDR1 GTSNPN, CDR2 SVGIG (reference sequence). The variable domain in full, with the rest retrieved from reference TRBV30 and TRBJ2-7, is SQTIHQWPATLVQPVGSPLSLECTVEGTSNPNLYWYRQAAGRGLQLLFYSVGIGQISSEVPQNLSASRPQDRQFILSSKKLLLSDSGFYLCAWEREKGHEQYFGPGTRLTVT.

The chain combines TRBV6-1 with TRBJ2-4; 7 bases are a match to TRBD2. This CDR3 contains 15 residues. After removal of 0 bases from V and 9 bases from J, the junction contained 8 bases not matched to a gene. CDR1 and CDR2 from the germline V gene are MNHNS and SASEGT. The CDR3 DNA reads TGTGCCAGCAGTGAAGCGATGACGGGGGGAGGCATTCAGTACTTC. It specifies CASSEAMTGGGIQYF.

In this sample, this clone turned up a few times. The chain joins TRBV9 to TRBJ2-7; TRBD2 agrees at 11 bases. Germline-derived CDR1 and CDR2 are SGDLS and YYNGEE. The CDR3 totals 15 residues. The ends lost 2 bases at V and 3 bases at J; junction bases unmatched: 4. CDR3 sequence: CASSVSGRGFYEQYF. The CDR3 nucleotides read TGTGCCAGCAGCGTTAGCGGGAGGGGGTTCTACGAGCAGTACTTC. Full variable domain (missing parts from reference TRBV9 and TRBJ2-7): DSGVTQTPKHLITATGQRVTLRCSPRSGDLSVYWYQQSLDQGLQFLIQYYNGEERAKGNILERFSAQQFPDLHSELNLSSLELGDSALYFCASSVSGRGFYEQYFGPGTRLTVT.

This clone was observed a few times. The J gene is TRBJ2-7, the V gene TRBV11-1; 7 bases line up with TRBD2. This CDR3 has 13 amino acids. V gave up 6 bases and J gave up 3 bases; unmatched junction bases: 5. Germline V gives CDR1 SGHAT, CDR2 FQDESV (reference sequence). The CDR3 sequence is CASRASGNYEQYF. Here the CDR3 DNA reads TGTGCCAGCAGGGCCAGCGGGAACTACGAGCAGTACTTC.

J is TRBJ1-5 and V is TRBV27; TRBD1 agrees at 7 bases. Germline CDR1 MNHEY, CDR2 SMNVEV (reference sequence). The length of the CDR3 is 15 residues. The junction had 5 bases not matched to a gene; V was cut back by 5 bases and J by 1 base. CDR3 bases: TGTGCCAGCAGTCCGAGGGGGCTGAGCAATCAGCCCCAGCATTTT. Its protein product is CASSPRGLSNQPQHF.

This clone has only one observation. The rearrangement uses TRBV5-4 and TRBJ2-7; a weak D match, TRBD1 (5 bases). CDR1 is SGHNT, CDR2 YYREEE, per germline (reference sequence). The CDR3 extends over 14 amino acids. V lost 3 bases and J 2 bases, leaving 12 bases between the germline ends. CDR3 protein: CASSWTTEAYEQYF. CDR3 nucleotide sequence: TGTGCCAGCAGCTGGACGACAGAAGCCTACGAGCAGTACTTC.

The CDR3 sequence: CASSPRETEAFF. For the CDR3, the DNA is TGTGCCAGCAGCCCCCGGGAGACTGAAGCTTTCTTT. The chain recombines TRBV11-3 with TRBJ1-1, with unresolved D. Germline V gene sequence: CDR1 SGHNT, CDR2 YENEEA. The CDR3 length is 12 residues. Between the trimmed V and J ends, which lost 5 bases and 5 bases, there was a span of 9 bases. Filled out from reference TRBV11-3 and TRBJ1-1, the complete variable domain reads EAGVVQSPRYKIIEKKQPVAFWCNPISGHNTLYWYLQNLGQGPELLIRYENEEAVDDSQLPKDRFSAERLKGVDSTLKIQPAELGDSAVYLCASSPRETEAFFGQGTRLTVV.

There are a few counts of this clone. The CDR3 here is CASNPGGLGYAYNEQFF. The CDR3 DNA sequence: TGTGCCAGCAACCCCGGAGGACTAGGCTATGCCTACAATGAGCAGTTCTTC. The chain has TRBV28 and TRBJ2-1; 7 bases are shared with TRBD2. Germline CDR1 reads MDHEN; CDR2 reads SYDVKM. V trimming: 7 bases; J trimming: 2 bases; junction bases outside the gene matches: 14. The CDR3 spans 17 residues.

The V call is TRBV7-2, the J call TRBJ1-1; 8 bases fit TRBD1. The V gene end was trimmed by 5 bases and the J gene end by 8 bases; junction bases not matched to a gene: 16. CDR1 is SGHTA, CDR2 FQGNSA, per germline. CDR3 length: 16 amino acids. The CDR3 sequence is CASSPSRQGWLPEAFF. CDR3 nucleotides: TGTGCCAGCAGCCCATCCCGACAGGGGTGGTTACCCGAAGCTTTCTTT.

The DNA of the CDR3 is TGCGCCAGCAGCCCCCTAGCGGGGCTGAACACCGGGGAGCTGTTTTTT. Its protein product is CASSPLAGLNTGELFF. J is TRBJ2-2 and V is TRBV4-1; 9 bases match TRBD2. Trimming at V came to 4 bases and at J to 1 base, leaving 4 bases not matched to a gene. From germline, CDR1 is MGHRA and CDR2 YSYEKL. This CDR3 contains 16 residues.

The J gene is TRBJ1-4, the V gene TRBV7-9; weak D call: TRBD1 (5 bases). CDR1 and CDR2 (germline): SEHNR, FQNEAQ (reference sequence). The CDR3 spans 18 residues. Trimming pared 3 bases from V and 0 bases from J, leaving 17 bases between. In DNA, the CDR3 is TGTGCCAGCAGCTTCCCCCAACAGGATTATGCAACTAATGAAAAACTGTTTTTT. It specifies CASSFPQQDYATNEKLFF.